Listed below are T cell receptor beta chains from one sample, sequenced in a study of T cells in Graves' hyperthyroidism and ophthalmopathy. One entry per CDR3 protein, called by TCRdb with MiXCR from the multiplex PCR reads. The data contain roughly 180,000 distinct CDR3 sequences, around 15% of them singletons. The sample was blood. All receptors come from a woman aged 45-65 years with Graves' hyperthyroidism. Both conserved end residues are trimmed from each CDR3.

j_call | v_call | cdr3_aa
TRBJ2-5 | TRBV6-1 | ASSENGDSRETQY
TRBJ1-5 | TRBV2 | ASSEALLGQPQH
TRBJ1-5 | TRBV15 | ATSSQGRQGLQPQH
TRBJ1-3 | TRBV10-1 | ASSDRGAGNTIY
TRBJ1-2 | TRBV28 | ASSSSWDYGYT
TRBJ1-1 | TRBV20-1 | SVGDTHNTEAF
TRBJ1-5 | TRBV15 | ATSNTTAGAGDQPQH
TRBJ2-1 | TRBV7-9 | ASSLGPGGSYNEQF
TRBJ2-7 | TRBV28 | ASSSGDQPYEQY
TRBJ1-2 | TRBV6-1 | ASSYDEDYYGYT
TRBJ2-3 | TRBV4-1 | ASSLAGTSGGTRANTQY
TRBJ2-7 | TRBV18 | ASSKRGDLGEQY
TRBJ2-3 | TRBV7-9 | ASSRWGTDTQY
TRBJ1-1 | TRBV6-1 | ASSFIGARRTEAF
TRBJ1-2 | TRBV27 | ASSPSRGSDYGYT
TRBJ2-3 | TRBV13 | ASSHRGGVAGDSTDTQY
TRBJ1-1 | TRBV5-8 | ASSLAKGPRNTEAF
TRBJ2-3 | TRBV15 | ATSRESVGTSTDTQY
TRBJ2-5 | TRBV5-6 | ASSTSGAGLETQY
TRBJ2-2 | TRBV11-2 | ASSFGTGGKGELF
TRBJ2-1 | TRBV2 | ASASYNEQF
TRBJ1-2 | TRBV27 | ASSSSSGDYGYT
TRBJ1-2 | TRBV5-6 | ASILTTKDRDGYT
TRBJ1-5 | TRBV20-1 | SAGDGPRQPQH
TRBJ2-5 | TRBV19 | ASSPSFGTQY
TRBJ2-1 | TRBV6-1 | ASFGGSYNEQF
TRBJ1-2 | TRBV7-4 | ASSSPLQGARDYGYT
TRBJ2-3 | TRBV5-1 | ASSWQTDTQY
TRBJ2-2 | TRBV5-1 | ASSLGRATGELF
TRBJ1-2 | TRBV25-1 | ASSESQGANYGYT
TRBJ1-6 | TRBV27 | ASSLSQGNHSPLH
TRBJ1-4 | TRBV4-2 | ASSQAPDRADEKLF
TRBJ1-5 | TRBV6-1 | ASSLGAEVRGNQPQH
TRBJ2-3 | TRBV24-1 | ATSDPSAASTDTQY
TRBJ2-3 | TRBV18 | ASSPTGFPTDTQY
TRBJ2-1 | TRBV27 | ASSRQGSYNEQF
TRBJ1-1 | TRBV27 | ASNPTGGGRNTEAF
TRBJ2-2 | TRBV11-1 | ASSLAGGGTGELF
TRBJ2-1 | TRBV20-1 | SASIDGLSSYNEQF
TRBJ2-1 | TRBV5-8 | ASSADSSNEQF
TRBJ1-2 | TRBV12-3/TRBV12-4 | ASSLHKNGPFYGYT
TRBJ1-1 | TRBV6-4 | ASKDSPGTEAF
TRBJ2-5 | TRBV11-2 | ASSSLAGGLETQY
TRBJ1-2 | TRBV12-3/TRBV12-4 | ASSVQGFRSHYGYT
TRBJ2-3 | TRBV6-1 | ANTMDVTDTQY
TRBJ2-2 | TRBV12-3/TRBV12-4 | ASSTGLESRELF
TRBJ2-3 | TRBV4-2 | ASSQGGGGADTQY
TRBJ1-1 | TRBV7-3 | ASMEAVNTEAF